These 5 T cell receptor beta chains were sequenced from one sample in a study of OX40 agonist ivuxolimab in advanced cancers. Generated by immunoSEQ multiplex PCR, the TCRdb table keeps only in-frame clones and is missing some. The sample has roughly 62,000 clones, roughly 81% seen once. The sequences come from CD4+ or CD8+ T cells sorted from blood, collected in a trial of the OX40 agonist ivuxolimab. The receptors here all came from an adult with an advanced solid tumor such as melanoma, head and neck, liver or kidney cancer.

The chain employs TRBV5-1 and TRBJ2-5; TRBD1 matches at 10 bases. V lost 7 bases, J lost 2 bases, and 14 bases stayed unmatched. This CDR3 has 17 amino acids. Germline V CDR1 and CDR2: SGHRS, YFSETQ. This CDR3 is CASGGQGRGKSQETQYF. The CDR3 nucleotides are TGCGCCAGCGGGGGACAGGGGCGCGGGAAGTCTCAAGAGACCCAGTACTTC.

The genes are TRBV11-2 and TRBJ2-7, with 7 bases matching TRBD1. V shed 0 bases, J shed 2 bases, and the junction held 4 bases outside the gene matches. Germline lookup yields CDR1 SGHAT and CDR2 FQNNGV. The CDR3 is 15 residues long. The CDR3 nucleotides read TGTGCCAGCAGCTTAGAATTTGGGACAGCCTACGAGCAGTACTTC. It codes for CASSLEFGTAYEQYF.

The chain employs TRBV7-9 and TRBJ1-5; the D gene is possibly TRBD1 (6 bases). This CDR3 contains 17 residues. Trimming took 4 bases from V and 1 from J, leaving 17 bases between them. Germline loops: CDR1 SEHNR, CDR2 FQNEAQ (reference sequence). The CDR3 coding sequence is TGTGCCAGCAGCTCGCCCAAACAGGGTTCGAGCAATCAGCCCCAGCATTTT. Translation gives CASSSPKQGSSNQPQHF.

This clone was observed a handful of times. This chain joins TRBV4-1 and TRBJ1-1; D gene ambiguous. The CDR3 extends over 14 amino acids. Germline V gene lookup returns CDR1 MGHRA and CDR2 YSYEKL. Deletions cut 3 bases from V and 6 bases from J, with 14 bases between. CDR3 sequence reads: CASSHPGYKAEAFF. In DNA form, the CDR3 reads TGCGCCAGCAGCCACCCTGGCTACAAGGCTGAAGCTTTCTTT.

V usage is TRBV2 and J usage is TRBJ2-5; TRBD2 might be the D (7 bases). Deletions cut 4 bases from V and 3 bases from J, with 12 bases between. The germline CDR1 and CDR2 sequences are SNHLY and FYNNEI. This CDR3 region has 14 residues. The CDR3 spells CASSGGGQKETQYF. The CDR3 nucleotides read TGTGCCAGCAGTGGGGGGGGGCAAAAAGAGACCCAGTACTTC.